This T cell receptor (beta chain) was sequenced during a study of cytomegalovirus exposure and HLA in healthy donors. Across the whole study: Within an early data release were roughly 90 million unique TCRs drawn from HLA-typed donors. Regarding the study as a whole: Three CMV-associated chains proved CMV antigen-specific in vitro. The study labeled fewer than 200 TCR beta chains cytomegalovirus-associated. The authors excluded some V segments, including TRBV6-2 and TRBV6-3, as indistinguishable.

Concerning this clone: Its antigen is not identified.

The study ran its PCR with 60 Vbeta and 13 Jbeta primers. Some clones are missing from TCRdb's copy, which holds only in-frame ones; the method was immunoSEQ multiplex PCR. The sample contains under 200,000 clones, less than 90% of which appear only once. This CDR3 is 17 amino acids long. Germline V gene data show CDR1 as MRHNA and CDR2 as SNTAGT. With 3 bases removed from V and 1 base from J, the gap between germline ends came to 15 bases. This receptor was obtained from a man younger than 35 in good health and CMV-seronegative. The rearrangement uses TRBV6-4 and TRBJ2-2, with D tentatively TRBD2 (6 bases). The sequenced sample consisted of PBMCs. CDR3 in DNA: TGTGCCAGCAGTGAGACCTATGGGACTGTGAACACCGGGGAGCTGTTTTTT. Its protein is CASSETYGTVNTGELFF.